This TCR beta chain was sequenced during a study of blood T cells in healthy people across ages. This CDR3 has 16 residues. The V gene's germline CDR1 is SGHDT and CDR2 YYEEEE. Trimming shortened V by 2 bases and J by 1 base, and 14 bases separated the two germline ends. This clonotype was seen more than once but under ten times. Primed by a sample-barcoded 5' primer and a J-beta primer mix, a second PCR proceeded for roughly 6 to 12 cycles. TCRdb used MiXCR to reprocess the 5' RACE reads, holding one entry per CDR3 protein. The data show approximately 960,000 distinct CDR3 sequences, 25% to 35% seen once. These data were also filed under a second study, of T cells of mothers and their children.

J is TRBJ2-3 and V is TRBV5-6, with D tentatively TRBD2 (6 bases). This sequence originates from a woman aged 40 to 55 in good health. The sequencing input was blood. CDR3: CASSFQLGGGTDTQYF. CDR3 in DNA: TGTGCCAGCAGCTTCCAGCTGGGGGGAGGCACAGATACGCAGTATTTT.